The 29 T cell receptor beta chains in this list originate from one sample, sequenced in a study of blood T cell repertoires in COVID-19. The assay was immunoSEQ multiplex PCR, and TCRdb's table has in-frame clones only and misses some. The sample yields 75,000 or so clones, roughly 90% seen once. Sequenced input: peripheral blood. The source is a man between 65 and 85 years old with acute or convalescent COVID-19.

The chain has TRBV15 and TRBJ1-4; D unresolved. Germline lookup yields CDR1 LNHNV and CDR2 YYDKDF (reference sequence). The V end lost 1 base, the J end lost 5 bases, and 17 bases lay between the germline ends. The CDR3 loop spans 17 amino acids. In DNA form, the CDR3 reads TGTGCCACCAGCAGAGCTAGGAGGGTGGCGGGGAATGAAAAACTGTTTTTT. Encoded protein: CATSRARRVAGNEKLFF.

CDR3: CASSSMGRGGPSGELFF. CDR3 bases: TGTGCCAGCAGCTCAATGGGGCGGGGGGGCCCCTCCGGGGAGCTGTTTTTT. The chain combines TRBV7-2 with TRBJ2-2; 9 nucleotides line up with TRBD2. CDR3 length: 17 amino acids. The V gene's germline CDR1 is SGHTA and CDR2 FQGNSA. The J segment lost 6 bases and the V segment lost 4 bases, leaving 12 bases of the junction unmatched.

In DNA form, the CDR3 reads TGTGCCAGCTCAGCTCTAGAACGTTTTGTGGAGCAGTTCTTC. Protein sequence: CASSALERFVEQFF. The chain has TRBV18 and TRBJ2-1, with D hard to call. Germline V CDR1 and CDR2: KGHSH, LQKENI. The CDR3 runs 14 residues. The V and J ends lost 5 bases and 10 bases respectively, with 18 bases between them.

The V gene is TRBV9, the J gene TRBJ1-5; 7 positions match TRBD1. This CDR3 has 15 amino acids. J lost 5 bases, V lost 3 bases, and 8 bases had no gene match. Per germline, CDR1 SGDLS and CDR2 YYNGEE. CDR3 loop: CASSALGTADQPQHF. DNA for the CDR3: TGTGCCAGCAGCGCCCTGGGGACAGCGGATCAGCCCCAGCATTTT.

This rearrangement joins TRBV10-3 to TRBJ1-1, with D unclear. Per germline, CDR1 ENHRY and CDR2 SYGVKD. The length of the CDR3 is 14 residues. Trimming stripped 0 bases from V and 4 bases from J, with 9 bases between. This CDR3 is CAISESPGFTEAFF. The CDR3 DNA is TGTGCCATCAGTGAGTCCCCGGGGTTCACTGAAGCTTTCTTT.

The J gene is TRBJ2-2, the V gene TRBV5-1; 12 bases agree with TRBD2. The CDR3 covers 16 residues. Germline-derived CDR1 and CDR2 are SGHRS and YFSETQ. V lost 5 bases to trimming and J lost 2 bases; unmatched junction nucleotides: 4. The DNA of the CDR3 is TGCGCCAGCAGGACTAGCGGGGGCCCTAACACCGGGGAGCTGTTTTTT. Protein: CASRTSGGPNTGELFF.

This clone occurred once. CDR3 amino acids: CASSSQGAYTEAFF. The CDR3 nucleotides are TGCGCCAGCAGCTCGCAGGGGGCGTACACTGAAGCTTTCTTT. The V call is TRBV5-1, the J call TRBJ1-1; 8 bases line up with TRBD1. The CDR3 runs 14 residues. Germline-derived CDR1 and CDR2 are SGHRS and YFSETQ. Trimming cost V 3 bases and J 3 bases; bases outside gene matches: 4.

This rearrangement joins TRBV29-1 to TRBJ1-1; no clear D gene. CDR3 size: 13 residues. Trimming stripped 6 bases from V and 3 bases from J, with 14 bases between. CDR1 is SQVTM and CDR2 is ANQGSEA in the germline V gene. This chain's CDR3 is CSVGTRGDTEAFF. Written as DNA, the CDR3 is TGCAGCGTGGGCACTCGGGGTGACACTGAAGCTTTCTTT.

The chain joins TRBV4-1 to TRBJ1-1, with 8 bases aligning to TRBD1. This CDR3 is 16 amino acids long. CDR1 MGHRA and CDR2 YSYEKL come from the germline V gene. V lost 1 base, J lost 4 bases, and 8 bases stayed unmatched. The CDR3, as DNA: TGCGCCAGCAGCCAAGGGTTGGGACAGGTCGTCACTGAAGCTTTCTTT. This sequence encodes CASSQGLGQVVTEAFF.

The chain links TRBV24-1 to TRBJ1-2; 8 bases are shared with TRBD1. There are 12 residues in the CDR3. CDR1 is KGHDR and CDR2 is SFDVKD in the germline V gene. The junction had 5 bases not matched to a gene; V was cut back by 6 bases and J by 9 bases. The CDR3 here is CATSMAGGRYTF. In DNA form, the CDR3 reads TGTGCCACCAGTATGGCAGGGGGCCGCTACACCTTC.

This chain uses TRBV11-2 with TRBJ2-5, with 11 bases lining up with TRBD1. J was trimmed by 5 bases and V by 5 bases; bases with no gene match: 13. The CDR3 is made up of 17 amino acids. Germline CDR1 is SGHAT and CDR2 is FQNNGV. The CDR3 nucleotides are TGTGCCAGCAGCCTGGACAGGGGGCGCGGTGTTCTTGAGACCCAGTACTTC. This encodes CASSLDRGRGVLETQYF.

The genes are TRBV4-3 and TRBJ1-4; D is undetermined. Trimming shortened V by 0 bases and J by 8 bases, and 10 bases separated the two germline ends. CDR3 size: 14 residues. From germline, CDR1 is LGHNA and CDR2 YSLEER. The CDR3 nucleotides read TGCGCCAGCAGCCAAGATTGGGCCCAGGAAAAACTGTTTTTT. The encoded protein is CASSQDWAQEKLFF.

This chain uses TRBV28 with TRBJ1-6; maybe TRBD1 (6 bases). V dropped 3 bases and J dropped 4 bases, with 10 bases sitting between them. Germline CDR1 MDHEN, CDR2 SYDVKM. The CDR3 covers 15 residues. The CDR3 region has the DNA TGTGCCAGCAGTTTTGGACAGAGTTATAATTCACCCCTCCACTTT. Translated: CASSFGQSYNSPLHF.

The chain carries TRBV10-1 and TRBJ2-3, with 11 bases identical to TRBD2. Germline V gene lookup returns CDR1 WNHNN and CDR2 SYGVQD (reference sequence). V shed 5 bases, J shed 2 bases, and the junction held 9 bases outside the gene matches. The CDR3 runs 17 residues. This CDR3 is CASSLSASGRTTDTQYF. For the CDR3, the DNA is TGCGCCAGCAGTCTGTCTGCTAGCGGGAGGACCACAGATACGCAGTATTTT.

V is TRBV11-2 and J is TRBJ2-7; a possible D gene is TRBD2 (6 bases). The CDR3 extends over 14 amino acids. The V end lost 0 bases, the J end lost 5 bases, and 11 bases lay between the germline ends. CDR1 SGHAT and CDR2 FQNNGV come from the germline V gene. CDR3 coding DNA: TGTGCCAGCAGCTTAGAGGGGCGGGACCACGAGCAGTACTTC. Translation: CASSLEGRDHEQYF.

This chain joins TRBV11-2 and TRBJ1-2; maybe TRBD1 (5 bases). V gave up 0 bases and J gave up 8 bases, with 13 bases separating them. The CDR3 has 14 residues. Germline values: CDR1 SGHAT, CDR2 FQNNGV. The CDR3 here is CASSLDGTAGGYTF. CDR3 coding DNA: TGTGCCAGCAGCTTAGATGGGACTGCGGGAGGCTACACCTTC. Full variable domain (remainder filled in from reference TRBV11-2 and TRBJ1-2): EAGVAQSPRYKIIEKRQSVAFWCNPISGHATLYWYQQILGQGPKLLIQFQNNGVVDDSQLPKDRFSAERLKGVDSTLKIQPAKLEDSAVYLCASSLDGTAGGYTFGSGTRLTVV.

V and J are TRBV18 and TRBJ1-5; 8 bases fit TRBD1. The germline gives CDR1 KGHSH, CDR2 LQKENI. V was pared by 0 bases and J by 10 bases, with 8 bases of the junction left unmatched. The CDR3 runs 15 residues. CDR3 loop: CASSPPGGQGQPQHF. The CDR3 region has the DNA TGTGCCAGCTCACCACCGGGAGGACAGGGTCAACCCCAGCATTTT. The full variable domain, completed using reference TRBV18 and TRBJ1-5, is NAGVMQNPRHLVRRRGQEARLRCSPMKGHSHVYWYRQLPEEGLKFMVYLQKENIIDESGMPKERFSAEFPKEGPSILRIQQVVRGDSAAYFCASSPPGGQGQPQHFGDGTRLSIL.

The J gene is TRBJ1-5, the V gene TRBV30; D is ambiguous. The germline V gene has CDR1 GTSNPN and CDR2 SVGIG (reference sequence). V lost 0 bases, J lost 2 bases, and 14 bases lay in between. The CDR3 totals 16 residues. This CDR3 is CAWSVRAGVGNQPQHF. In nucleotides, the CDR3 is TGTGCCTGGAGTGTACGGGCCGGGGTTGGCAATCAGCCCCAGCATTTT.

The V call is TRBV24-1, the J call TRBJ1-5, with D unclear. This CDR3 is built from 13 residues. The V gene lost 5 bases and the J gene lost 6 bases, with 10 bases spanning the gap. Germline V gene data show CDR1 as KGHDR and CDR2 as SFDVKD. The DNA for the CDR3 is TGTGCCACCAGTGGCGCCTCTGTTCAGCCCCAGCATTTT. It yields the protein CATSGASVQPQHF.

The J gene is TRBJ1-3, the V gene TRBV18; TRBD1 matches at 7 bases. J gave up 9 bases and V 0 bases, and 5 bases lay outside the gene matches. This CDR3 contains 14 residues. Germline-derived CDR1 and CDR2 are KGHSH and LQKENI. CDR3 loop: CASSPPGTASTIYF. The CDR3 DNA sequence: TGTGCCAGCTCACCACCAGGGACAGCTAGCACCATATATTTT.

The V gene is TRBV18, the J gene TRBJ1-5, with TRBD1 identical over 7 bases. J lost 6 bases, V lost 4 bases, and 9 bases had no gene match. The CDR3 spans 15 residues. CDR1 is KGHSH, CDR2 LQKENI, per germline. This CDR3 is CASSLSGQNSQPQHF. The CDR3 region has the DNA TGTGCCAGCTCACTATCGGGACAGAACAGTCAGCCCCAGCATTTT.

J is TRBJ1-1 and V is TRBV4-3; D gene ambiguous. Per germline, CDR1 LGHNA and CDR2 YSLEER. The CDR3 runs to 14 residues. Trimming left V 1 base short and J 7 bases short, with 13 bases between. CDR3 bases: TGCGCCAGCAGCCAAGCCTGGGCTTCGATTGAAGCTTTCTTT. Its protein is CASSQAWASIEAFF.

The V call is TRBV27, the J call TRBJ2-1; no clear D gene. CDR1 and CDR2 (germline): MNHEY, SMNVEV (reference sequence). Trimming took 3 bases from V and 0 from J, leaving 9 bases between them. This CDR3 contains 15 residues. CDR3 in amino acids: CASSLKPGSYNEQFF. CDR3 sequence (DNA): TGTGCCAGCAGTTTGAAACCAGGCTCCTACAATGAGCAGTTCTTC.

The chain is built from TRBV11-2 and TRBJ1-6; tentatively, D is TRBD1 (6 bases). The CDR3 spans 16 residues. Germline V gives CDR1 SGHAT, CDR2 FQNNGV. V was clipped by 5 bases and J by 2 bases, with 13 bases between them. CDR3 region: CASSPPGTPYNSPLHF. As DNA, the CDR3 is TGTGCCAGCAGCCCACCCGGGACACCCTATAATTCACCCCTCCACTTT.

Written as DNA, the CDR3 is TGTGCCAGCAGCCCCCCGGGACATCCCTACGAGCAGTACTTC. Translated, it gives CASSPPGHPYEQYF. The V call is TRBV21-1, the J call TRBJ2-7; the table's D gene call, TRBD1, was not cross checked with the DNA. TRBV21-1 is a listed pseudogene. The CDR3 runs to 14 residues.

V and J are TRBV7-2 and TRBJ2-2; TRBD1 aligns across 7 bases. The junction had 10 bases not matched to a gene; V was cut back by 4 bases and J by 5 bases. CDR3 length equals 16 residues. CDR1 SGHTA and CDR2 FQGNSA come from the germline V gene. CDR3 DNA sequence: TGTGCCAGCAGCTCAAACAGGGGCTTCCTAACCGGGGAGCTGTTTTTT. Translation gives CASSSNRGFLTGELFF.

In this sample, this clone turned up a few times. In DNA, the CDR3 is TGTGCCAGCTCACCACTTGGGGCTAGCACAGATACGCAGTATTTT. It codes for CASSPLGASTDTQYF. The rearrangement links TRBV18 to TRBJ2-3, with D tentatively TRBD1 (5 bases). The CDR3 contains 15 residues. Trimming cost V 1 base and J 0 bases, with 8 bases left between them. Germline V gene data show CDR1 as KGHSH and CDR2 as LQKENI.

V gene TRBV28 combines with J gene TRBJ1-6; 7 bases align to TRBD1. Per germline, CDR1 MDHEN and CDR2 SYDVKM. V was pared by 6 bases and J by 8 bases, with 7 bases of the junction left unmatched. The CDR3 runs 14 residues. The CDR3 protein is CASSRQGKDSPLHF. The CDR3 DNA sequence: TGTGCCAGCAGCCGACAGGGAAAGGATTCACCCCTCCACTTT.

The chain employs TRBV21-1 and TRBJ2-7; the table's D gene call, TRBD2, was not cross checked with the DNA. TRBV21-1 is reported as a pseudogene. This CDR3 comprises 14 residues. The CDR3 coding sequence is TGTGCCAGCAATCGTCGCGGGTTCCTCTACGAGCAGTACTTC. This translates into CASNRRGFLYEQYF.